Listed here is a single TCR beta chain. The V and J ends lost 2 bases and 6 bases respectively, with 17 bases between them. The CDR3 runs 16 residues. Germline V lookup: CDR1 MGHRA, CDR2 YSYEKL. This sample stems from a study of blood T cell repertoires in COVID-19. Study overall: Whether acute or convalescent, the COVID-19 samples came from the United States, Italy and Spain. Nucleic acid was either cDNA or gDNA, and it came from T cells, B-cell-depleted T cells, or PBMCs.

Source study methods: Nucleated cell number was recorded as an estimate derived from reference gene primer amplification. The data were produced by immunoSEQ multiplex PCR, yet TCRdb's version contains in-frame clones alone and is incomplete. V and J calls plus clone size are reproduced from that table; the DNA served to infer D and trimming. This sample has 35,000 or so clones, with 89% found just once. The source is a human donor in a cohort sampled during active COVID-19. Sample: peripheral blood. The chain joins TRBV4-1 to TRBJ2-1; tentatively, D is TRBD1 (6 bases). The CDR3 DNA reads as TGCGCCAGCAGCCAAAGGTCAGGGGTGCGAACCAATGAGCAGTTCTTC. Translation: CASSQRSGVRTNEQFF.